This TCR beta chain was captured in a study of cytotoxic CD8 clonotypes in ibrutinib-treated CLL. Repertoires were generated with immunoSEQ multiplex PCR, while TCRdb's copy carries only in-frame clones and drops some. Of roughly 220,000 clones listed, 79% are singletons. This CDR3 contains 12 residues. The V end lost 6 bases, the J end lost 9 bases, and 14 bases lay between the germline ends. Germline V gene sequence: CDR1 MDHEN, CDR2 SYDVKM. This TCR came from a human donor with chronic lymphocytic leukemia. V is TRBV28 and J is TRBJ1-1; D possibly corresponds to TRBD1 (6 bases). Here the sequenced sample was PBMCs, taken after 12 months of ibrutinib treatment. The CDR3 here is CASSSGQPKAFF. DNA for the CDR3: TGTGCCAGCAGCTCTGGACAGCCTAAAGCTTTCTTT.